The following is a T cell receptor beta chain sequence with its context. Only in-frame clones appear in the TCRdb table, and some are missing; sequencing was by immunoSEQ multiplex PCR. The sample has nearly 110,000 clones, less than 95% seen once; the top ten hold approximately 1.6%. The data were obtained in a study of T cell changes during pregnancy in multiple sclerosis. Germline V gene lookup returns CDR1 SGHTA and CDR2 FQGNSA. V was pared by 1 base and J by 9 bases, with 7 bases of the junction left unmatched. The CDR3 loop spans 15 amino acids. The source of this sequence is a female donor with multiple sclerosis, enrolled in a pregnancy study. The sample in question was peripheral blood, obtained after pregnancy. The genes are TRBV7-2 and TRBJ1-2; 11 bases line up with TRBD1. CDR3 coding DNA: TGTGCCAGCAGCTTAGTAGGACAGGGGGCGGCCCGCTACACCTTC. Translating it yields CASSLVGQGAARYTF.